This T cell receptor beta chain was captured in a study of blood T cell repertoires in COVID-19 (dated by TCRdb to the early 2020s). Background for the entire study: Samples covering the acute and convalescent phases of COVID-19 were provided by collaborators in the United States, Italy and Spain. The material from the prospective study consisted of cDNA or gDNA derived from T cells, B-cell-depleted T cells, or PBMCs. Deeply sampled blood TCRbeta repertoires from subjects exposed to, actively infected with, or recovered from COVID-19 were included in the dataset. The repertoires were made available in a free public database intended to serve as a resource for research on the immune response to SARS-CoV-2. The samples were drawn from two sources: the first 160 participants of the ongoing ImmuneRACE study, and 1,254 subjects contributed by 6 global collaborators. Sample metadata almost always included a de-identified subject ID, COVID-19 status, age in years and sex. HLA class I and class II types, where available, came from metadata supplied by the sample provider rather than from assay-based typing. Broader findings and caveats from the paper: How much clinical and demographic metadata was included differed by source and by participant, and the metadata was provided uncurated.

Participants in the prospective study were aged roughly 18 to 100 years, lived in over 20 United States geographic areas, and enrolled through a virtual design. Cohort assignment in the prospective study relied on participant-reported clinical history from a screening survey and a study questionnaire. In the prospective study, whole blood, serum and a nasopharyngeal or oropharyngeal swab were collected from each participant by mobile phlebotomists. Additional blood draws and questionnaires over a 2-month period could optionally be provided by prospective study participants. Prospective study blood samples were shipped either frozen or at room temperature before DNA extraction. Points on this clone: It lacks a known antigen. No much larger clone exists at a distance of one base, and base qualities are not known.

The germline V gene sets CDR1 to SGHTA and CDR2 to FQGNSA. Trimming costs V 1 base and J 8 bases, and their ends lie 14 bases apart. CDR3 length: 15 amino acids, cysteine to phenylalanine. CDR3 DNA is the only sequence kept; it has 45 bases, read in frame from the first base. TCRbeta CDR3 regions were amplified from genomic DNA using the immunoSEQ Assay, a bias-controlled multiplex PCR. In the paper's pipeline: Within the assay, amplification of reference gene primers was used to estimate how many nucleated cells each sample contained. To quantify the absolute abundance of each unique TCRbeta CDR3 rearrangement, sequence reads were collapsed and filtered. Productive Simpson clonality was computed per sample as the square root of Simpson's diversity index over productive rearrangements. In TCRdb, the immuneACCESS table is reduced to in-frame sequences with V and J assigned. These tables do not hold every clone; where another copy was compared, an unresolved V gene accounts for under half, and the others remain unexplained. V and J calls and clone size are as listed in that table; D and trimming were resolved from the DNA. This sample has approximately 250,000 clones in its table, and approximately 90% of those were observed once. Of the sample, roughly 4.3% is held by the ten largest clones.

This TCR was recovered from a woman in her twenties or thirties with acute COVID-19. The rearrangement joined TRBV7-2 to TRBJ2-2; the D segment could be TRBD1, given 5 matching bases. The sequencing input was PBMCs or T cells enriched from blood (not recorded which). For the CDR3, the sequence is CASSLVARVTGELFF. The DNA is as follows: TGTGCCAGCAGCTTAGTAGCCAGGGTTACGGGGGAGCTGTTTTTT.